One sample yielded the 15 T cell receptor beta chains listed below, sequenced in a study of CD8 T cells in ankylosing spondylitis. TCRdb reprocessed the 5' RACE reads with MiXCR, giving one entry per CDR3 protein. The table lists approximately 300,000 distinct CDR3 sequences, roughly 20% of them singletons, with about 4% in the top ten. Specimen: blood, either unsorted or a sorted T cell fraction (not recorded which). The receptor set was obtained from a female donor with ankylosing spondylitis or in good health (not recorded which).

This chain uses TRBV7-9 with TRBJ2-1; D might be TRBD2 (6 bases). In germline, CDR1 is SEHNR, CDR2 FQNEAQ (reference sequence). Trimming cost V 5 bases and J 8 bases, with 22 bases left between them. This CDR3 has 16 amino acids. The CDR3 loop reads CASSPSGGMPFHEQFF. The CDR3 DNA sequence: TGTGCCAGCAGCCCCTCTGGCGGGATGCCCTTTCATGAGCAGTTCTTC. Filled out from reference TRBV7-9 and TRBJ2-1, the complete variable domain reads DTGVSQNPRHKITKRGQNVTFRCDPISEHNRLYWYRQTLGQGPEFLTYFQNEAQLEKSRLLSDRFSAERPKGSFSTLEIQRTEQGDSAMYLCASSPSGGMPFHEQFFGPGTRLTVL.

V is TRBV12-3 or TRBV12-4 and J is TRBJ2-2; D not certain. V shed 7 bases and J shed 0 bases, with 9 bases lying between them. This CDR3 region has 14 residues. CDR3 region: CASTSGSNTGELFF. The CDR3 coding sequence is TGTGCCAGCACCTCCGGTTCGAACACCGGGGAGCTGTTTTTT.

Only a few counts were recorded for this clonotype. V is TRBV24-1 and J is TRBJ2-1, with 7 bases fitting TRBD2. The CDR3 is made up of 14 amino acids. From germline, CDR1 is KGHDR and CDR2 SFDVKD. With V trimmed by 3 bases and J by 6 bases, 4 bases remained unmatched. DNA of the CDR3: TGTGCCACCAGTGATCGGACGGGAGGCAATGAGCAGTTCTTC. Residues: CATSDRTGGNEQFF.

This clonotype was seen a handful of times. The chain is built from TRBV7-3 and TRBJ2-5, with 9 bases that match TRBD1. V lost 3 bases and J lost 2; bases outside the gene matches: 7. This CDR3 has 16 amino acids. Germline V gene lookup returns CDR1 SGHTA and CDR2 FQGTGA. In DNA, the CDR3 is TGTGCCAGCAGCTTCGGCCCGGGACAGGGACAAGAGACCCAGTACTTC. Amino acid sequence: CASSFGPGQGQETQYF.

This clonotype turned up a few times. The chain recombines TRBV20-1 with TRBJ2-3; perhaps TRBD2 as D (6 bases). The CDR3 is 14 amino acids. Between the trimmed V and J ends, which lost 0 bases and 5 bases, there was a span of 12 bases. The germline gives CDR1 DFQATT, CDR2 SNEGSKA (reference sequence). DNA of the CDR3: TGCAGTGCTAGAGACCCGGGAGTCGGAGATACGCAGTATTTT. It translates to CSARDPGVGDTQYF.

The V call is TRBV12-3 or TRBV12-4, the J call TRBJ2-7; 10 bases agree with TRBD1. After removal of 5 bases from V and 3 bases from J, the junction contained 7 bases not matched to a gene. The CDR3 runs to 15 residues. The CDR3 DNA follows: TGTGCCAGCAGTCCCGGACAGGGGGGGATCTACGAGCAGTACTTC. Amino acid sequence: CASSPGQGGIYEQYF.

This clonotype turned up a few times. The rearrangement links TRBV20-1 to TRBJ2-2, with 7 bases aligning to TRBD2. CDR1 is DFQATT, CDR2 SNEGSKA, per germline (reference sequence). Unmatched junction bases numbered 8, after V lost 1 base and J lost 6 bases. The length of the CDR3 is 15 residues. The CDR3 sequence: CSARVNSGSAGELFF. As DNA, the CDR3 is TGCAGTGCTAGAGTCAATAGCGGGTCCGCCGGGGAGCTGTTTTTT.

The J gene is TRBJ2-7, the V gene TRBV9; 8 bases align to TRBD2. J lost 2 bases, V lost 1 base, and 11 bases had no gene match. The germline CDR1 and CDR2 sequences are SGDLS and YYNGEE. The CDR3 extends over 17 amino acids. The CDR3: CASSVRGSGLGAYEQYF. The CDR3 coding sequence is TGTGCCAGCAGCGTACGCGGGTCGGGACTAGGAGCCTACGAGCAGTACTTC.

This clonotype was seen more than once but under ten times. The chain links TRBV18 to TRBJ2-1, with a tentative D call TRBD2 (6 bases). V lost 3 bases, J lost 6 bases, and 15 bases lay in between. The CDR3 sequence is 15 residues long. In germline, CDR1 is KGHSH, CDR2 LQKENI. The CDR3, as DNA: TGTGCCAGCTCACCCGCGCGGGACCGAGCCAATGAGCAGTTCTTC. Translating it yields CASSPARDRANEQFF.

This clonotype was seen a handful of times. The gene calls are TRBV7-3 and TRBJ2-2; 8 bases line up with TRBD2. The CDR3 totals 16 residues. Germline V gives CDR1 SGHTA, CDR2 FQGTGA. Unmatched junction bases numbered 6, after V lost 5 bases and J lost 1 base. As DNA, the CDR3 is TGTGCCAGCAGCCCGCGGACTAGCATGAACACCGGGGAGCTGTTTTTT. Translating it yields CASSPRTSMNTGELFF.

The DNA of the CDR3 is TGTGCCAGCAGCTACGACAGGGTTTCCTACGAGCAGTACTTC. This codes for CASSYDRVSYEQYF. The rearrangement links TRBV7-2 to TRBJ2-7; 7 bases are a match to TRBD1. V shed 4 bases, J shed 1 base, and the junction held 4 bases outside the gene matches. Germline V gene lookup returns CDR1 SGHTA and CDR2 FQGNSA. The CDR3 is 14 amino acids.

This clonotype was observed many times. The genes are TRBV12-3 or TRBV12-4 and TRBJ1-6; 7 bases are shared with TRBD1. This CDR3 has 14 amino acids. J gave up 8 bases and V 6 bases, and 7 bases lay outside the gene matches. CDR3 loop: CASRITGDYSPLHF. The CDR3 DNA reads TGTGCCAGCAGGATTACAGGGGATTATTCACCCCTCCACTTT.

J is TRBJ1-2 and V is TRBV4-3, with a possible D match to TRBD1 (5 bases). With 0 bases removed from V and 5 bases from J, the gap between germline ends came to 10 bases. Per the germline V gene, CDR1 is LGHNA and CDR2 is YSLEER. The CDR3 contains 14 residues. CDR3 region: CASSQDGAAYGYTF. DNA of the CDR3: TGCGCCAGCAGCCAAGACGGGGCGGCGTATGGCTACACCTTC.

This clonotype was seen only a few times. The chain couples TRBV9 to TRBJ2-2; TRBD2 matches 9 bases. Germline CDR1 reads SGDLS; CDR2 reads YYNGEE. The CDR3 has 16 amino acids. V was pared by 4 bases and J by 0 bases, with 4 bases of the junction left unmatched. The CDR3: CASSTRLAANTGELFF. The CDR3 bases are TGTGCCAGCAGCACCCGACTAGCGGCGAACACCGGGGAGCTGTTTTTT.

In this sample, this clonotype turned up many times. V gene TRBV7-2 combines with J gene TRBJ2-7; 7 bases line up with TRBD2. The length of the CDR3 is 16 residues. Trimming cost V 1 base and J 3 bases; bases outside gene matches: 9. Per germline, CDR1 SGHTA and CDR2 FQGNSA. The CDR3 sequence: CASSLDSAGVRYEQYF. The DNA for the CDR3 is TGTGCCAGCAGCTTAGATTCTGCGGGAGTACGCTACGAGCAGTACTTC.